A single sample is the source of the 5 T cell receptor beta chains below, sequenced in a study of cytomegalovirus exposure and HLA in healthy donors. This PCR relied on a set of 60 Vbeta primers and 13 Jbeta primers. Sequenced by immunoSEQ multiplex PCR; TCRdb stores in-frame clones only, minus some. Of more than 130,000 clones detected, around 78% appear once; the ten largest clones hold less than 3.5%. The sample consisted of PBMCs. These receptors were collected from a male donor in good health and CMV-seronegative.

The chain employs TRBV2 and TRBJ2-5; 9 bases agree with TRBD1. V shed 6 bases, J shed 4 bases, and the junction held 3 bases outside the gene matches. The germline V gene encodes CDR1 SNHLY and CDR2 FYNNEI. The CDR3 runs to 13 residues. The CDR3 DNA sequence: TGTGCCAGCAGGACAGGGGGTTCAGAGACCCAGTACTTC. This sequence encodes CASRTGGSETQYF.

This chain links TRBV5-6 with TRBJ2-7; 9 bases map to TRBD2. Germline trimming cut 0 bases from V and 5 bases from J; bases unmatched to any gene: 3. This CDR3 is 14 amino acids long. CDR1 SGHDT and CDR2 YYEEEE come from the germline V gene. The CDR3 DNA is TGTGCCAGCAGCTTGGCAGCTAGCGGGAACGAGCAGTACTTC. It translates to CASSLAASGNEQYF.

This sequence joins TRBV29-1 and TRBJ2-3; TRBD2 is a possible D gene (6 bases). Germline CDR1 is SQVTM and CDR2 is ANQGSEA. The CDR3 totals 13 residues. Trimming took 4 bases from V and 2 from J, leaving 10 bases between them. CDR3 residues: CSVGGLFTDTQYF. Written as DNA, the CDR3 is TGCAGCGTTGGGGGACTGTTCACAGATACGCAGTATTTT.

The chain carries TRBV6-5 and TRBJ2-1; D is unclear. With 0 bases removed from V and 4 bases from J, the gap between germline ends came to 7 bases. CDR1 and CDR2 from the germline V gene are MNHEY and SVGAGI. CDR3 length: 14 residues. The CDR3 loop is CASSYSSGYNEQFF. As DNA, the CDR3 is TGTGCCAGCAGTTACTCGTCCGGTTACAATGAGCAGTTCTTC.

The V and J genes are TRBV19 and TRBJ2-1, with 8 bases fitting TRBD2. V dropped 5 bases and J dropped 7; count of bases not matched to a gene: 13. CDR1 LNHDA and CDR2 SQIVND come from the germline V gene (reference sequence). The CDR3 covers 16 residues. For the CDR3, the DNA is TGTGCCAGTAGTGCCCAACCGGGACTAGTTGGGAATGAGCAGTTCTTC. Translated, it gives CASSAQPGLVGNEQFF.